The present entry profiles one TCR beta chain with its context. What it binds is unknown. The sample originates from a study of shared clonotypes between healthy human individuals. Study information: Two women and a few men aged 18 to 49 served as donors. Per-donor plates numbered three CD4 naive, three CD4 memory, two CD8 naive and one CD8 memory.

Trimming pared 4 bases from V and 5 bases from J, leaving 9 bases between. Germline loops: CDR1 DFQATT, CDR2 SNEGSKA (reference sequence). The CDR3 runs 11 residues. Partitioning of CD4+ cells yielded a CD45RA+ naive subset and a CD45RA-negative memory subset. Study-wide results and limits: The genetic and exposure-history diversity represented was limited by few donors.

Assay: immunoSEQ multiplex PCR; the TCRdb copy retains only in-frame clones and omits some. Among approximately 340,000 clones, around 72% were seen once, and the ten largest hold under 13%. The sequencing input was memory CD4+ T cells sorted from blood. Subset: CD45RA-negative fraction. V is TRBV20-1 and J is TRBJ2-7; D gene ambiguous. The clonotype comes from a man aged 30 to 39 in good health. CDR3 DNA: TGCAGTGCTAAAACCAGGAACGAGCAGTACTTC. It yields the protein CSAKTRNEQYF.